The 18 T cell receptor beta chains given below trace back to one sample, sequenced in a study of blood T cell repertoires in COVID-19. Data came from immunoSEQ multiplex PCR; TCRdb stores just in-frame clones and leaves some out. The sample has approximately 670,000 clones; 80% to 90% are singletons. Sequences were obtained from peripheral blood. These receptor sequences come from a woman under 30 with acute or convalescent COVID-19.

The chain has TRBV7-8 and TRBJ2-2; 16 bases align to TRBD2. This CDR3 is built from 20 residues. The germline V gene encodes CDR1 SGHVS and CDR2 FQNEAQ. V trimming: 4 bases; J trimming: 5 bases; junction bases outside the gene matches: 13. CDR3 loop: CASSSSPGLAGGPRTGELFF. CDR3 sequence (DNA): TGTGCCAGCAGCTCATCGCCGGGACTAGCGGGGGGGCCGAGAACCGGGGAGCTGTTTTTT.

The rearrangement uses TRBV2 and TRBJ2-7; the match to TRBD1 covers 9 bases. Per the germline V gene, CDR1 is SNHLY and CDR2 is FYNNEI. The CDR3 totals 14 residues. The trim removed 6 bases at V and 4 bases at J, leaving 7 bases unmatched. The DNA of the CDR3 is TGTGCCAGCAGGAAAAGACAGGGGGTGTACGAGCAGTACTTC. This codes for CASRKRQGVYEQYF.

The chain is built from TRBV24-1 and TRBJ1-3; D unclear. Germline-derived CDR1 and CDR2 are KGHDR and SFDVKD. The CDR3 has 13 residues. V lost 4 bases, J lost 3 bases, and 6 bases lay in between. This CDR3 is CATSDLYGNTIYF. The CDR3 region has the DNA TGTGCCACCAGTGACCTATATGGAAACACCATATATTTT.

This chain links TRBV29-1 with TRBJ1-2; D gene ambiguous. Trimming took off 1 base at V and 2 bases at J, with 11 bases between the two ends. CDR1 is SQVTM, CDR2 ANQGSEA, per germline. CDR3 length: 14 amino acids. The CDR3 DNA sequence: TGCAGCGTTGAAGGAGGAGTACTAAACTATGGCTACACCTTC. Amino acids: CSVEGGVLNYGYTF. Looking up the rest from reference TRBV29-1 and TRBJ1-2 gives the full variable domain: SAVISQKPSRDICQRGTSLTIQCQVDSQVTMMFWYRQQPGQSLTLIATANQGSEATYESGFVIDKFPISRPNLTFSTLTVSNMSPEDSSIYLCSVEGGVLNYGYTFGSGTRLTVV.

The V call is TRBV27, the J call TRBJ1-5; D gene uncertain. The length of the CDR3 is 18 residues. Trimming took off 0 bases at V and 2 bases at J, with 17 bases between the two ends. CDR1 and CDR2 (germline): MNHEY, SMNVEV (reference sequence). In nucleotides, the CDR3 is TGTGCCAGCAGTTTATCCGTCCCGGGTCCTAAGGGCAATCAGCCCCAGCATTTT. Translation gives CASSLSVPGPKGNQPQHF.

The V gene is TRBV6-2 or TRBV6-3, the J gene TRBJ1-5; the D gene is possibly TRBD1 (6 bases). Germline CDR1 is MNHEY and CDR2 is SVGEGT. This CDR3 spans 17 amino acids. Trimming cost V 0 bases and J 4 bases, with 16 bases left between them. CDR3 loop: CASSYSWAQGLNQPQHF. CDR3 nucleotide sequence: TGTGCCAGCAGTTACTCGTGGGCACAGGGATTGAATCAGCCCCAGCATTTT.

The chain links TRBV5-1 to TRBJ2-2; 10 bases are shared with TRBD1. Germline V CDR1 and CDR2: SGHRS, YFSETQ. The CDR3 is 16 amino acids. With 4 bases clipped from V and 0 bases from J, the junction kept 3 bases outside the gene matches. As DNA, the CDR3 is TGCGCCAGCAGCCCGGACAGGGGGACGAACACCGGGGAGCTGTTTTTT. Translating it yields CASSPDRGTNTGELFF.

This clone was recorded once. This chain uses TRBV5-5 with TRBJ1-5; D is possibly TRBD1 (6 bases). The CDR3 loop spans 14 amino acids. Per germline, CDR1 SGHKS and CDR2 YYEKEE (reference sequence). The germline V and J ends were trimmed by 4 bases and 4 bases, with 12 bases remaining between them. CDR3 coding DNA: TGTGCCAGCAGCGTGGGACACCTGAATCAGCCCCAGCATTTT. The encoded protein is CASSVGHLNQPQHF.

The chain is built from TRBV3-1 (or the pseudogene TRBV3-2) and TRBJ1-5; D gene uncertain. Per germline, CDR1 LGHDT and CDR2 YNNKEL (reference sequence). CDR3 length equals 15 residues. The V end was cut by 1 base, the J end by 7 bases, with 14 bases between. CDR3 DNA: TGTGCCAGCAGCCAAGGGCGCCGCCTAGGACAGCCCCAGCATTTT. Translated: CASSQGRRLGQPQHF.

The V call is TRBV6-2 or TRBV6-3, the J call TRBJ2-3, with 8 nucleotides matching TRBD2. Germline-derived CDR1 and CDR2 are MNHEY and SVGEGT. The ends lost 5 bases at V and 2 bases at J; junction bases unmatched: 9. The CDR3 loop spans 16 amino acids. The CDR3 sequence is CASSPRTSGFTDTQYF. CDR3 sequence (DNA): TGTGCCAGCAGTCCCAGAACTAGCGGATTCACAGATACGCAGTATTTT.

This clone was counted only a few times. The chain uses TRBV11-3 and TRBJ1-1; D remains ambiguous. The germline V gene has CDR1 SGHNT and CDR2 YENEEA. This CDR3 has 11 residues. V was cut by 5 bases and J by 3 bases, with 4 bases left in between. For the CDR3, the DNA is TGTGCCAGCAGCGGAGACACTGAAGCTTTCTTT. It yields the protein CASSGDTEAFF.

CDR3 protein: CASSQGAPSGGEDTYNEQFF. The CDR3 DNA reads as TGTGCCAGCAGCCAAGGGGCCCCTAGCGGGGGCGAAGATACCTACAATGAGCAGTTCTTC. The chain links TRBV3-1 (or the pseudogene TRBV3-2) to TRBJ2-1; 10 bases line up with TRBD2. CDR1 is LGHDT, CDR2 YNNKEL, per germline (reference sequence). Trimming at V came to 1 base and at J to 2 bases, leaving 14 bases not matched to a gene. CDR3 length: 20 amino acids.

The chain links TRBV30 to TRBJ1-5, with a tentative D call TRBD1 (5 bases). This CDR3 has 16 amino acids. The V end was cut by 0 bases, the J end by 1 base, with 13 bases between. Germline-derived CDR1 and CDR2 are GTSNPN and SVGIG (reference sequence). The chain's CDR3 is CAWSVLGGGSNQPQHF. The CDR3, as DNA: TGTGCCTGGAGTGTACTCGGGGGAGGGAGCAATCAGCCCCAGCATTTT.

The chain combines TRBV27 with TRBJ1-1; D is perhaps TRBD1 (6 bases). The V end was cut by 4 bases, the J end by 4 bases, with 13 bases between. The CDR3 runs to 14 residues. In germline, CDR1 is MNHEY, CDR2 SMNVEV (reference sequence). The CDR3 loop is CASSYNRVSTEAFF. The CDR3 bases are TGTGCCAGCAGTTACAACAGGGTATCCACTGAAGCTTTCTTT.

The CDR3 region is CASSVRQGAKSPLHF. CDR3 sequence (DNA): TGCGCCAGCAGCGTCCGACAGGGGGCAAAGTCACCCCTCCACTTT. This chain uses TRBV4-1 with TRBJ1-6; 10 bases are a match to TRBD1. There are 15 residues in the CDR3. Losses at the gene ends were 5 bases for V and 10 bases for J; bases not matched to a gene: 8. The germline V gene encodes CDR1 MGHRA and CDR2 YSYEKL.

This clone was detected only once. The gene calls are TRBV5-1 and TRBJ1-2; D is perhaps TRBD1 (5 bases). V was cut by 2 bases and J by 0 bases, with 11 bases left in between. Germline lookup yields CDR1 SGHRS and CDR2 YFSETQ. This CDR3 region has 15 residues. The CDR3 DNA reads TGCGCCAGCAGCTTAGGGTGGGGCTCTAACTATGGCTACACCTTC. It specifies CASSLGWGSNYGYTF. Using reference TRBV5-1 and TRBJ1-2 for the parts outside the CDR3, the full variable domain is KAGVTQTPRYLIKTRGQQVTLSCSPISGHRSVSWYQQTPGQGLQFLFEYFSETQRNKGNFPGRFSGRQFSNSRSEMNVSTLELGDSALYLCASSLGWGSNYGYTFGSGTRLTVV.

CDR3 coding DNA: TGTGCCAGCACCCAGGAGGGACGTAAAGCTTTCTTT. This sequence encodes CASTQEGRKAFF. The chain is built from TRBV5-5 and TRBJ1-1; possible D gene TRBD1, 5 bases. Germline V gene data show CDR1 as SGHKS and CDR2 as YYEKEE (reference sequence). The CDR3 spans 12 residues. Deletions cut 6 bases from V and 9 bases from J, with 15 bases between.

The chain uses TRBV3-1 (or the pseudogene TRBV3-2) and TRBJ2-7, with TRBD2 matching over 9 bases. From germline, CDR1 is LGHDT and CDR2 YNNKEL (reference sequence). V was clipped by 2 bases and J by 9 bases; unmatched bases: 11. This CDR3 is 15 amino acids long. CDR3 in amino acids: CASSQFQSSGDGQYF. In DNA form, the CDR3 reads TGTGCCAGCAGCCAATTCCAGTCTAGCGGGGACGGGCAGTACTTC.